The next 12 T cell receptor beta chains were all read from a single sample in a study of cytotoxic CD8 clonotypes in ibrutinib-treated CLL. The method was immunoSEQ multiplex PCR; TCRdb's version includes in-frame clones alone and lacks a portion of them. The data show about 15,000 clones, about 61% seen once. The source material was PBMCs, sampled before ibrutinib treatment. The receptors derive from a human donor with chronic lymphocytic leukemia.

The chain combines TRBV14 with TRBJ2-3, with D hard to call. This CDR3 is built from 16 residues. Germline CDR1 and CDR2: SGHDN and FVKESK. Trimming removed 0 bases from V and 0 bases from J, with 10 bases in between. CDR3 coding DNA: TGTGCCAGCAGCCAAGATAGGGCATATAGCACAGATACGCAGTATTTT. This gives the protein CASSQDRAYSTDTQYF.

A few counts support this clone. The genes are TRBV9 and TRBJ2-5; TRBD2 matches 13 bases. Germline assignment: CDR1 SGDLS and CDR2 YYNGEE. CDR3 size: 17 residues. Trimming took 0 bases from V and 5 from J; bases not matched to a gene: 7. The DNA for the CDR3 is TGTGCCAGCAGCGTAGGAGGGACTAGCGGGGTTTGGGAGACCCAGTACTTC. It specifies CASSVGGTSGVWETQYF.

The chain employs TRBV6-1 and TRBJ2-3; 8 nucleotides align to TRBD1. Germline V lookup: CDR1 MNHNS, CDR2 SASEGT. Trimming removed 4 bases from V and 3 bases from J; junction bases left unmatched: 6. This CDR3 comprises 15 residues. DNA for the CDR3: TGTGCCAGCAGTGCAGACAGGGGATTGACAGATACGCAGTATTTT. Protein sequence: CASSADRGLTDTQYF.

This clone was seen a few times. The chain joins TRBV10-1 to TRBJ2-3; 8 bases fit TRBD1. CDR1 is WNHNN and CDR2 is SYGVQD in the germline V gene (reference sequence). This CDR3 contains 15 residues. V shed 3 bases, J shed 3 bases, and the junction held 5 bases outside the gene matches. CDR3 nucleotides: TGCGCCAGCAGTGACGGACAGGGAACAACAGATACGCAGTATTTT. Its translation is CASSDGQGTTDTQYF.

For this clone: A much larger clone differs from this one at a single base, so this may be a read error. This chain joins TRBV28 and TRBJ1-1; D remains ambiguous. CDR3 length: 11 amino acids. The V end was cut by 7 bases, the J end by 0 bases, with 3 bases between. Germline-derived CDR1 and CDR2 are MDHEN and SYDVKM. CDR3 DNA: TGTGCCAGCACGGTGAACACTGAAGCTTTCTTT. Translated: CASTVNTEAFF.

In this sample, this clone turned up once. V usage is TRBV20-1 and J usage is TRBJ2-1; unclear D gene. Between the trimmed V and J ends, which lost 3 bases and 7 bases, there was a span of 7 bases. Germline V CDR1 and CDR2: DFQATT, SNEGSKA (reference sequence). This CDR3 is 11 amino acids long. DNA for the CDR3: TGCAGTGCTAGTGTTGTGAATGAGCAGTTCTTC. Translation gives CSASVVNEQFF.

The chain couples TRBV7-9 to TRBJ1-2; TRBD1 aligns across 7 bases. The CDR3 has 14 amino acids. Looked up from germline, CDR1 is SEHNR and CDR2 is FQNEAQ (reference sequence). V lost 1 base and J lost 6; bases outside the gene matches: 5. DNA of the CDR3: TGTGCCAGCAGCTTAGGACAGGGTGGAAATGGCTACACCTTC. Amino acids: CASSLGQGGNGYTF.

This clone was found a few times. The rearrangement uses TRBV7-9 and TRBJ2-4; D assignment may be TRBD1 or TRBD2 (6 bases each). Looked up from germline, CDR1 is SEHNR and CDR2 is FQNEAQ (reference sequence). Deletions cut 0 bases from V and 6 bases from J, with 15 bases between. The CDR3 covers 16 residues. The CDR3 DNA follows: TGTGCCAGCAGCTTAGCGCTCGGGGGCGCGGTAAACATTCAGTACTTC. Translated: CASSLALGGAVNIQYF.

V gene TRBV11-3 combines with J gene TRBJ2-6; possible D gene TRBD2, 5 bases. V was pared by 5 bases and J by 2 bases, with 16 bases between. The CDR3 is 17 residues long. From germline, CDR1 is SGHNT and CDR2 YENEEA. In DNA, the CDR3 is TGTGCCAGCAGCATAGGGAGTTCGGTAACTGGGGCCAACGTCCTGACTTTC. Its protein is CASSIGSSVTGANVLTF.

The chain links TRBV9 to TRBJ2-3, with D perhaps TRBD1 (6 bases). The length of the CDR3 is 15 residues. V dropped 0 bases and J dropped 3 bases, with 11 bases sitting between them. Germline CDR1 SGDLS, CDR2 YYNGEE. The CDR3 DNA sequence: TGTGCCAGCAGCGTAGAGGGGGAGAGAACAGATACGCAGTATTTT. Encoded protein: CASSVEGERTDTQYF.

This sequence joins TRBV21-1 and TRBJ2-4; TRBD1, the table's D call, was not compared with the DNA. TRBV21-1 is classified as a pseudogene. The CDR3 covers 19 residues. This CDR3 reads CASSNRCVSRASAKNIQYF. CDR3 nucleotide sequence: TGTGCCAGCAGCAATCGGTGTGTCAGCAGGGCCAGCGCCAAAAACATTCAGTACTTC.

The chain couples TRBV5-1 to TRBJ1-1, with TRBD1 identical over 9 bases. Germline V CDR1 and CDR2: SGHRS, YFSETQ. V was pared by 2 bases and J by 0 bases, with 8 bases of the junction left unmatched. The CDR3 is 17 residues long. The CDR3 DNA follows: TGCGCCAGCAGCTTTGGACAGGGGCGGGATGTGAACACTGAAGCTTTCTTT. Encoded protein: CASSFGQGRDVNTEAFF.